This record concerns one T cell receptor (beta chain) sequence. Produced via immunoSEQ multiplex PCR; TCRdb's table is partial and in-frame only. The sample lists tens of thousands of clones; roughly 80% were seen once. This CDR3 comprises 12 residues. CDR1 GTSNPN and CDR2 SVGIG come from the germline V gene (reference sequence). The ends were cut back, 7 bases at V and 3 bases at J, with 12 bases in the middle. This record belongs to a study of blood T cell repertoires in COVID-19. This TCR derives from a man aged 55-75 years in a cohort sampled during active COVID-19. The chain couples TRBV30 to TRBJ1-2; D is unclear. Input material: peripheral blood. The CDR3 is CASKRLYYGYTF. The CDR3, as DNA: TGTGCCTCGAAGCGTTTATACTATGGCTACACCTTC.